This T cell receptor beta chain was sequenced in a study of identical twins. Study-level points and caveats: It was cross-sectional statistical analysis, not following the same donors, that the conclusions relied on. Reduced insertions were recorded for abundant cord blood beta clonotypes, with no such pattern in memory repertoires.

This clonotype was recorded at least ten times. Its cognate antigen is unknown. From the 5' RACE reads, TCRdb called clonotypes with MiXCR, one entry per CDR3 protein. The table lists about 100,000 distinct CDR3 sequences, 5.5% to 7% of them singletons. This receptor was taken from a woman in her forties or fifties in good health. The specimen sequenced was memory T cells sorted from blood.

This chain's CDR3 is CSASLDGAGDTQYF. Here the CDR3 DNA reads TGCAGTGCCTCGCTAGACGGGGCTGGAGATACGCAGTATTTT. V usage is TRBV20-1 and J usage is TRBJ2-3, with D possibly being TRBD1 or TRBD2 (5 bases each). The V gene lost 6 bases and the J gene lost 5 bases, with 18 bases spanning the gap. The CDR3 loop spans 14 amino acids. CDR1 and CDR2 (germline): DFQATT, SNEGSKA (reference sequence).